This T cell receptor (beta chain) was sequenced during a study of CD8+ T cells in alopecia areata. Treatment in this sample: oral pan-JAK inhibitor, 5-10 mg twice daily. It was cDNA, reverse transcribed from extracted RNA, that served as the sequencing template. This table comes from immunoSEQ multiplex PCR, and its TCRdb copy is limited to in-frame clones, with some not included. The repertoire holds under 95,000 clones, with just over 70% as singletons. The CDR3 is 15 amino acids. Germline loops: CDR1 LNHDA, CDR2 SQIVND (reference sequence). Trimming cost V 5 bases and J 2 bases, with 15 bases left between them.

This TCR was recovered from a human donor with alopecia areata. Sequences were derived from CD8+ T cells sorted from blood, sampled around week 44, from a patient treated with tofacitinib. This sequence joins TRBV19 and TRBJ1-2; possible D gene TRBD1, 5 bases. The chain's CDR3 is CASSSRQPLNYGYTF. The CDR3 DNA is TGTGCCAGTAGTTCACGACAGCCCCTAAACTATGGCTACACCTTC.